The rows below give T cell receptor beta chains drawn from one sample of a study of identical twins. Each CDR3 protein is one row after TCRdb ran MiXCR on the 5' RACE reads. The data hold about 700,000 distinct CDR3 sequences, with 6.1% observed a single time. The specimen was naive T cells sorted from blood. These receptors were taken from a man between 18 and 29 years old in good health. Both conserved end residues are part of each CDR3. Each record gives: V gene, clone size, D gene, J gene, CDR3 protein, CDR3 DNA. D genes are given only for firm matches. Clone size, where shown, is once, few, many, or a class for clones that have expanded.

TRBV27	.	TRBD1	TRBJ2-1	CASSSPQGAGYNEQFF	TGTGCCAGCAGTTCGCCCCAGGGGGCCGGTTACAATGAGCAGTTCTTC
TRBV7-9	many	.	TRBJ2-7	CASSDSGLNYEQYF	TGTGCCAGCAGCGATAGTGGCTTAAACTACGAGCAGTACTTC
TRBV15	few	.	TRBJ1-2	CATSREAGAYGYTF	TGTGCCACCAGCAGAGAGGCAGGGGCCTATGGCTACACCTTC
TRBV6-5	many	.	TRBJ2-2	CASSYSITADTGELFF	TGTGCCAGCAGTTACTCGATAACAGCTGACACCGGGGAGCTGTTTTTT
TRBV12-3/TRBV12-4	.	TRBD2	TRBJ2-5	CASSLRASGSETQYF	TGTGCCAGCAGTTTACGGGCTAGCGGGAGTGAGACCCAGTACTTC
TRBV9	many	.	TRBJ1-2	CASRGPKAAYGYTF	TGTGCCAGCAGGGGACCCAAGGCGGCCTATGGCTACACCTTC
TRBV27	few	.	TRBJ1-3	CASRAGGFTGNTIYF	TGTGCCAGCAGGGCCGGGGGGTTCACTGGAAACACCATATATTTT
TRBV3-1	.	TRBD1	TRBJ2-2	CASSQSGTGKVTGELFF	TGTGCCAGCAGCCAATCCGGGACAGGGAAGGTCACCGGGGAGCTGTTTTTT
TRBV2	.	.	TRBJ1-3	CASSGGASGNTIYF	TGTGCCAGCAGTGGGGGGGCCTCTGGAAACACCATATATTTT
TRBV28	many	TRBD1	TRBJ2-4	CASSATGADIQYF	TGTGCCAGCAGTGCGACAGGGGCAGACATTCAGTACTTC